One and the same sample provided the 30 T cell receptor beta chains below, sequenced in a study of T cell responses to AZD1222 COVID-19 vaccine. Assay used: immunoSEQ multiplex PCR; TCRdb lists only in-frame clones, some missing. Of tens of thousands of clones listed, 92% were seen once; the top ten hold around 8.4%. Material: peripheral blood, obtained 28 days after the second AZD1222 dose. All receptors come from an adult who received the AZD1222 COVID-19 vaccine.

V gene TRBV6-2 or TRBV6-3 combines with J gene TRBJ2-4; no clear D gene. This CDR3 contains 13 residues. Germline CDR1 MNHEY, CDR2 SVGEGT. Trimming removed 6 bases at V and 2 bases at J, with 8 bases between. Here the CDR3 reads CASSQATKNIQYF. DNA for the CDR3: TGTGCCAGCAGCCAGGCAACCAAAAACATTCAGTACTTC.

This chain connects TRBV11-2 to TRBJ2-7; maybe TRBD2 (5 bases). This CDR3 is built from 16 residues. CDR1 is SGHAT and CDR2 is FQNNGV in the germline V gene. Trimming cost V 2 bases and J 0 bases, with 14 bases left between them. This CDR3 is CASSLQLELGSYEQYF. CDR3 bases: TGTGCCAGCAGCTTACAACTAGAATTGGGCTCCTACGAGCAGTACTTC.

J is TRBJ1-1 and V is TRBV11-2; 8 nucleotides line up with TRBD1. The germline V gene encodes CDR1 SGHAT and CDR2 FQNNGV. This CDR3 is built from 16 residues. V gave up 5 bases and J gave up 4 bases; unmatched junction bases: 12. For the CDR3, the DNA is TGTGCCAGCAGCCGCCTGGACAGGGTGGGTGGCACTGAAGCTTTCTTT. Translation gives CASSRLDRVGGTEAFF.

The CDR3 sequence: CASSKIGTPGVNTGELFF. The CDR3 DNA sequence: TGTGCCAGTAGTAAAATAGGAACCCCAGGTGTGAACACCGGGGAGCTGTTTTTT. The chain is built from TRBV19 and TRBJ2-2; unclear D gene. From germline, CDR1 is LNHDA and CDR2 SQIVND (reference sequence). This CDR3 contains 18 residues. V was shortened by 4 bases and J by 1 base, with 19 bases between the two germline ends.

This clone was seen more than once but under ten times. The chain links TRBV4-3 to TRBJ2-2; tentatively, D is TRBD1 (6 bases). In germline, CDR1 is LGHNA, CDR2 YSLEER. V lost 1 base and J 5 bases, leaving 20 bases between the germline ends. CDR3 length: 18 amino acids. The CDR3 protein is CASSQGSQGRDWTGELFF. The CDR3 DNA reads as TGCGCCAGCAGCCAAGGGTCACAGGGTAGGGATTGGACCGGGGAGCTGTTTTTT.

The chain joins TRBV19 to TRBJ2-1; D remains ambiguous. The germline V and J ends were trimmed by 3 bases and 6 bases, with 9 bases remaining between them. The CDR3 is 13 residues long. Germline CDR1 reads LNHDA; CDR2 reads SQIVND (reference sequence). The CDR3 here is CASSIIWGNEQFF. The CDR3 DNA reads as TGTGCCAGTAGTATTATTTGGGGCAATGAGCAGTTCTTC.

J is TRBJ2-7 and V is TRBV3-1 (or the pseudogene TRBV3-2), with D perhaps TRBD1 or TRBD2 (5 bases each). The CDR3 runs 15 residues. The V gene's germline CDR1 is LGHDT and CDR2 YNNKEL (reference sequence). V was pared by 4 bases and J by 3 bases, with 16 bases between. CDR3 nucleotides: TGTGCCAGCAGCCGGAGTGGGACCCGAGACTACGAGCAGTACTTC. Its protein is CASSRSGTRDYEQYF.

The chain links TRBV10-1 to TRBJ2-3; the match to TRBD2 covers 10 bases. Per the germline V gene, CDR1 is WNHNN and CDR2 is SYGVQD (reference sequence). This CDR3 is built from 15 residues. With V trimmed by 7 bases and J by 6 bases, 10 bases remained unmatched. CDR3 DNA sequence: TGCGCCAGCACCCGGACTAGCGGAGGGTCTGATACGCAGTATTTT. Translation gives CASTRTSGGSDTQYF.

This chain links TRBV6-5 with TRBJ2-7, with 7 bases fitting TRBD2. The CDR3 loop spans 15 amino acids. Unmatched junction bases numbered 12, after V lost 8 bases and J lost 2 bases. The germline V gene has CDR1 MNHEY and CDR2 SVGAGI. The CDR3 DNA sequence: TGTGCCAGCGCCCCTGGCCAAGCGGGGACCTACGAGCAGTACTTC. Amino acids: CASAPGQAGTYEQYF.

V usage is TRBV28 and J usage is TRBJ1-4; 7 nucleotides match TRBD1. V trimming: 2 bases; J trimming: 7 bases; junction bases outside the gene matches: 4. This CDR3 region has 14 residues. Per the germline V gene, CDR1 is MDHEN and CDR2 is SYDVKM. CDR3 residues: CASSLRGLSEKLFF. DNA of the CDR3: TGTGCCAGCAGTTTAAGGGGGCTGAGTGAAAAACTGTTTTTT.

This clone has just a few counts. The J gene is TRBJ2-7, the V gene TRBV7-8; D is unresolved. The CDR3 is made up of 14 amino acids. In germline, CDR1 is SGHVS, CDR2 FQNEAQ. The V end lost 4 bases, the J end lost 2 bases, and 12 bases lay between the germline ends. CDR3 region: CASSSRRLAYEQYF. The CDR3 nucleotides are TGTGCCAGCAGCTCCCGGCGGCTGGCCTACGAGCAGTACTTC.

The chain links TRBV3-1 (or the pseudogene TRBV3-2) to TRBJ1-1; perhaps TRBD1 as D (5 bases). Germline lookup yields CDR1 LGHDT and CDR2 YNNKEL (reference sequence). The germline V and J ends were trimmed by 1 base and 7 bases, with 13 bases remaining between them. The CDR3 covers 14 residues. This CDR3 is CASSQGTGGIEAFF. The CDR3 DNA follows: TGTGCCAGCAGCCAAGGGACGGGGGGGATTGAAGCTTTCTTT.

V is TRBV5-4 and J is TRBJ2-3; D is undetermined. The CDR3 contains 15 residues. V was pared by 2 bases and J by 1 base, with 11 bases between. Germline V CDR1 and CDR2: SGHNT, YYREEE (reference sequence). CDR3 coding DNA: TGTGCCAGCAGCTTTGTGGCCTCTGGCACAGATACGCAGTATTTT. Protein: CASSFVASGTDTQYF.

The chain has TRBV11-3 and TRBJ2-1, with no clear D. Germline CDR1 is SGHNT and CDR2 is YENEEA. Deletions cut 2 bases from V and 0 bases from J, with 8 bases between. CDR3 length equals 15 residues. The CDR3 bases are TGTGCCAGCAGCTTATACTTGAGCTCCTACAATGAGCAGTTCTTC. It encodes CASSLYLSSYNEQFF.

This sequence joins TRBV9 and TRBJ2-2, with D perhaps TRBD2 (5 bases). V lost 3 bases and J 2 bases, leaving 11 bases between the germline ends. CDR3 length: 15 residues. Germline loops: CDR1 SGDLS, CDR2 YYNGEE. The CDR3 loop reads CASSAGLLNTGELFF. The CDR3 DNA follows: TGTGCCAGCAGCGCCGGACTTTTAAACACCGGGGAGCTGTTTTTT.

The chain recombines TRBV6-4 with TRBJ2-6; D is ambiguous. The CDR3 totals 13 residues. Germline CDR1 and CDR2: MRHNA and SNTAGT. Trimming shortened V by 7 bases and J by 0 bases, and 4 bases separated the two germline ends. CDR3 amino acids: CASKPSGANVLTF. For the CDR3, the DNA is TGTGCCAGCAAGCCCTCTGGGGCCAACGTCCTGACTTTC.

V and J are TRBV4-2 and TRBJ2-3, with 7 nucleotides matching TRBD2. The CDR3 is 16 amino acids. In germline, CDR1 is LGHNA, CDR2 YNFKEQ. Germline trimming cut 4 bases from V and 0 bases from J; bases unmatched to any gene: 7. This CDR3 is CASSPRAGVSTDTQYF. DNA for the CDR3: TGTGCCAGCAGCCCCAGGGCGGGAGTTAGCACAGATACGCAGTATTTT.

This chain joins TRBV7-2 and TRBJ2-7; TRBD2 matches at 12 bases. The CDR3 covers 17 residues. The germline V gene encodes CDR1 SGHTA and CDR2 FQGNSA. Germline trimming cut 0 bases from V and 2 bases from J; bases unmatched to any gene: 5. In nucleotides, the CDR3 is TGTGCCAGCAGCTTAGCTCGGACTAGCGGGGTCCCCTACGAGCAGTACTTC. Amino acids: CASSLARTSGVPYEQYF.

The chain employs TRBV4-1 and TRBJ1-5; D is uncertain. Germline CDR1 and CDR2: MGHRA and YSYEKL. The CDR3 extends over 15 amino acids. V lost 1 base to trimming and J lost 7 bases, with 14 bases between them. This chain's CDR3 is CASSQAEEGVQPQHF. In DNA form, the CDR3 reads TGCGCCAGCAGCCAAGCGGAAGAAGGCGTCCAGCCCCAGCATTTT.

This chain connects TRBV9 to TRBJ1-2; D is ambiguous. Germline values: CDR1 SGDLS, CDR2 YYNGEE. V lost 3 bases to trimming and J lost 7 bases, with 13 bases between them. This CDR3 is 13 amino acids long. CDR3 loop: CASSATSGGGYTF. The CDR3 DNA sequence: TGTGCCAGCAGCGCCACCTCCGGTGGTGGCTACACCTTC. Full variable domain (rest looked up from reference TRBV9 and TRBJ1-2): DSGVTQTPKHLITATGQRVTLRCSPRSGDLSVYWYQQSLDQGLQFLIQYYNGEERAKGNILERFSAQQFPDLHSELNLSSLELGDSALYFCASSATSGGGYTFGSGTRLTVV.

This chain joins TRBV12-5 and TRBJ1-3, with 9 bases identical to TRBD1. CDR1 is LGHNT, CDR2 FRNRAP, per germline. CDR3 size: 15 residues. V lost 6 bases to trimming and J lost 3 bases; unmatched junction nucleotides: 6. The CDR3 is CASGSGTGFGNTIYF. The CDR3 nucleotides read TGTGCTAGTGGATCCGGGACAGGGTTTGGAAACACCATATATTTT.

The chain recombines TRBV24-1 with TRBJ2-5; no clear D. CDR1 and CDR2 from the germline V gene are KGHDR and SFDVKD. The CDR3 has 14 residues. Trimming shortened V by 4 bases and J by 2 bases, and 10 bases separated the two germline ends. As DNA, the CDR3 is TGTGCCACCAGTGACCCAGGACGGCAAGAGACCCAGTACTTC. Protein sequence: CATSDPGRQETQYF.

This clone has only a few counts. The V call is TRBV12-5, the J call TRBJ2-2; D remains unclear. Per the germline V gene, CDR1 is LGHNT and CDR2 is FRNRAP. V lost 3 bases and J lost 0, with 5 bases in between. The length of the CDR3 is 14 residues. The DNA for the CDR3 is TGTGCTAGTGGTTTAATTCCGAACACCGGGGAGCTGTTTTTT. Amino acid sequence: CASGLIPNTGELFF.

V gene TRBV7-2 combines with J gene TRBJ1-2; D remains ambiguous. Trimming left V 0 bases short and J 10 bases short, with 9 bases between. CDR3 length: 12 residues. Germline V gene data show CDR1 as SGHTA and CDR2 as FQGNSA. Here the CDR3 DNA reads TGTGCCAGCAGCTTAGCGAGGGAGGCCTACACCTTC. It yields the protein CASSLAREAYTF.

The chain is built from TRBV28 and TRBJ2-3, with D hard to call. This CDR3 is 11 amino acids long. CDR1 and CDR2 from the germline V gene are MDHEN and SYDVKM. Trimming cost V 6 bases and J 4 bases, with 5 bases left between them. CDR3 sequence (DNA): TGTGCCAGCAGCGTTTCAGATACGCAGTATTTT. Amino acid sequence: CASSVSDTQYF.

The V call is TRBV6-5, the J call TRBJ2-2; a possible D gene is TRBD1 (5 bases). CDR3 length: 13 amino acids. Germline lookup yields CDR1 MNHEY and CDR2 SVGAGI. Trimming took off 9 bases at V and 4 bases at J, with 12 bases between the two ends. CDR3 sequence reads: CASRGLSTGELFF. The CDR3 DNA reads TGTGCCAGTAGGGGCCTCTCCACCGGGGAGCTGTTTTTT.

This chain links TRBV28 with TRBJ1-4; TRBD1 might be the D (5 bases). CDR1 and CDR2 (germline): MDHEN, SYDVKM. CDR3 length equals 15 residues. Trimming removed 3 bases from V and 6 bases from J, with 14 bases in between. This CDR3 is CASSFGGKVYEKLFF. The CDR3 DNA sequence: TGTGCCAGCAGTTTTGGGGGAAAGGTCTATGAAAAACTGTTTTTT.

J is TRBJ1-5 and V is TRBV28; D is uncertain. Germline-derived CDR1 and CDR2 are MDHEN and SYDVKM. The ends were cut back, 6 bases at V and 7 bases at J, with 10 bases in the middle. The CDR3 is 12 residues long. CDR3 region: CASRGSLQPQHF. In nucleotides, the CDR3 is TGTGCCAGCAGGGGTTCTCTACAGCCCCAGCATTTT.

The V call is TRBV6-4, the J call TRBJ1-2; D may be TRBD1 (5 bases). Germline CDR1 MRHNA, CDR2 SNTAGT. V lost 4 bases, J lost 5 bases, and 11 bases lay in between. The CDR3 totals 13 residues. Here the CDR3 reads CASSATTEYGYTF. CDR3 nucleotides: TGTGCCAGCAGTGCTACGACAGAATATGGCTACACCTTC.

CDR3 bases: TGTGCCAGCACCCGGACAGGGGGGTACGAGCAGTACTTC. Protein: CASTRTGGYEQYF. The J gene is TRBJ2-7, the V gene TRBV16; the match to TRBD1 covers 10 bases. CDR3 length: 13 residues. J gave up 4 bases and V 7 bases, and 4 bases lay outside the gene matches. Germline V CDR1 and CDR2: KGHSY, FQNENV.